Described below is a single T cell receptor beta chain sequence and its context. TCRdb passed the reads through MiXCR, listing each CDR3 protein once. The sample includes some 170,000 distinct CDR3 sequences, 17% seen only once; the top ten take about 23%. This entry comes from a study of T cell repertoires in cytomegalovirus infection. The CDR3 has 13 amino acids. Germline V gene sequence: CDR1 SGHDN, CDR2 FVKESK. V lost 0 bases, J lost 6 bases, and 5 bases lay in between. Sequenced sample: CD8+ T cells from PBMCs. This chain links TRBV14 with TRBJ2-2; no reliable D call. This clonotype was obtained from a human donor in good health (CMV status not recorded). Some clones in this sample may be carry-over from other donors' samples. The CDR3 reads CASSQEWPGELFF. CDR3 nucleotides: TGTGCCAGCAGCCAAGAGTGGCCCGGGGAGCTGTTTTTT.